One sample yielded the 25 T cell receptor beta chains listed below, sequenced in a study of T cell repertoires in cytomegalovirus infection. TCRdb used MiXCR to reprocess the reads, holding one entry per CDR3 protein. The table has 200,000 to 250,000 distinct CDR3 sequences, approximately 40% seen once; the top ten hold 59%. Their cognate antigens are unknown. Source: CD8+ T cells from cultured PBMCs, taken from culture after CMV antigen stimulation. These receptors originate from a human donor in good health (CMV status not recorded). Some clones in this sample may be carry-over from other donors' samples.

This clonotype turned up a few times. V and J are TRBV7-9 and TRBJ1-1, with D unclear. Germline assignment: CDR1 SEHNR and CDR2 FQNEAQ (reference sequence). The CDR3 has 14 amino acids. V gave up 7 bases and J gave up 2 bases, with 14 bases separating them. CDR3 residues: CASTHTRGNTEAFF. The DNA for the CDR3 is TGTGCCAGCACCCATACCCGGGGTAACACTGAAGCTTTCTTT.

The V call is TRBV7-9, the J call TRBJ1-5; D perhaps matches TRBD1 (5 bases). Germline V CDR1 and CDR2: SEHNR, FQNEAQ (reference sequence). V lost 5 bases to trimming and J lost 4 bases, with 18 bases between them. The CDR3 loop spans 16 amino acids. The CDR3 spells CASSPWGPRENQPQHF. Here the CDR3 DNA reads TGTGCCAGCAGCCCGTGGGGCCCCAGGGAGAATCAGCCCCAGCATTTT.

The J gene is TRBJ2-1, the V gene TRBV6-8; TRBD2 matches 7 bases. Germline loops: CDR1 MNHGY, CDR2 SAAAGT. CDR3 size: 13 residues. V gave up 7 bases and J gave up 7 bases; unmatched junction bases: 7. This CDR3 is CASTSAGLNEQFF. For the CDR3, the DNA is TGTGCCAGCACTTCAGCGGGGTTAAATGAGCAGTTCTTC.

CDR3 bases: TGTGCCAGCAGTTTCGGGGGCAATCGGCAGTACTTC. Protein product: CASSFGGNRQYF. This chain connects TRBV27 to TRBJ2-4; D is tentatively TRBD1 or TRBD2 (6 bases each). The CDR3 length is 12 residues. In germline, CDR1 is MNHEY, CDR2 SMNVEV (reference sequence). Trimming removed 3 bases at V and 13 bases at J, with 13 bases between.

The chain recombines TRBV6-1 with TRBJ2-2; 8 bases are shared with TRBD2. Germline V gene sequence: CDR1 MNHNS, CDR2 SASEGT. Losses at the gene ends were 7 bases for V and 4 bases for J; bases not matched to a gene: 5. The CDR3 spans 14 residues. The chain's CDR3 is CASNRGGGTGELFF. The CDR3, as DNA: TGTGCCAGCAACCGGGGGGGTGGCACCGGGGAGCTGTTTTTT.

The chain carries TRBV15 and TRBJ2-7; a weak D match, TRBD2 (6 bases). The CDR3 extends over 17 amino acids. Germline CDR1 is LNHNV and CDR2 is YYDKDF (reference sequence). V lost 5 bases and J lost 3, with 23 bases in between. CDR3 amino acids: CATSPVGDGGLRYEQYF. The CDR3, as DNA: TGTGCCACCAGCCCGGTCGGGGATGGGGGGTTACGCTACGAGCAGTACTTC.

Note on this clonotype: A read error may produce the germline difference seen at one junction end. The chain employs TRBV7-9 and TRBJ1-1; no reliable D call. This CDR3 contains 12 residues. In germline, CDR1 is SEHNR, CDR2 FQNEAQ (reference sequence). The chain's CDR3 is CASSLDLSERCF. CDR3 coding DNA: TGTGCCAGCAGCTTAGACCTCTCTGAGCGTTGCTTT.

DNA of the CDR3: TGTGCCAGCAGTTTTGATCGGACTAGCGAAGACGAGCAGTACTTC. It yields the protein CASSFDRTSEDEQYF. V usage is TRBV28 and J usage is TRBJ2-7; 9 nucleotides agree with TRBD2. Germline V lookup: CDR1 MDHEN, CDR2 SYDVKM. The trim removed 3 bases at V and 5 bases at J, leaving 8 bases unmatched. The CDR3 extends over 15 amino acids.

The chain has TRBV6-5 and TRBJ2-1; D is perhaps TRBD2 (6 bases). The V end lost 0 bases, the J end lost 6 bases, and 12 bases lay between the germline ends. The CDR3 is 15 residues long. CDR1 is MNHEY, CDR2 SVGAGI, per germline. The CDR3 is CASSYSEGWRNEQFF. The DNA for the CDR3 is TGTGCCAGCAGTTACTCGGAGGGTTGGCGCAATGAGCAGTTCTTC.

V usage is TRBV27 and J usage is TRBJ2-2; D is uncertain. The CDR3 is made up of 14 amino acids. The V gene's germline CDR1 is MNHEY and CDR2 SMNVEV (reference sequence). Trimming pared 6 bases from V and 4 bases from J, leaving 12 bases between. CDR3 in DNA: TGTGCCAGCAGCGTCGGGTGGGGCACCGGGGAGCTGTTTTTT. Its translation is CASSVGWGTGELFF.

This clonotype was counted between two and nine times. The gene calls are TRBV7-3 and TRBJ2-5, with TRBD1 identical over 9 bases. The CDR3 extends over 14 amino acids. V dropped 5 bases and J dropped 2; count of bases not matched to a gene: 3. Per the germline V gene, CDR1 is SGHTA and CDR2 is FQGTGA. Written as DNA, the CDR3 is TGTGCCAGCAGCGAGGGACAGGGTCAAGAGACCCAGTACTTC. Protein: CASSEGQGQETQYF.

This chain uses TRBV11-2 with TRBJ2-3; possible D gene TRBD1, 6 bases. Germline V gene sequence: CDR1 SGHAT, CDR2 FQNNGV. The CDR3 is 16 amino acids. The V end was cut by 1 base, the J end by 2 bases, with 13 bases between. The CDR3 DNA follows: TGTGCCAGCAGCTTAGGGGGACATCCCCTCACAGATACGCAGTATTTT. It codes for CASSLGGHPLTDTQYF.

This chain's CDR3 is CASSLMAGLYEQYF. Here the CDR3 DNA reads TGTGCCAGCAGCTTAATGGCAGGACTCTACGAGCAGTACTTC. The V and J genes are TRBV7-3 and TRBJ2-7; TRBD2 is a possible D gene (5 bases). The germline gives CDR1 SGHTA, CDR2 FQGTGA. Trimming cost V 1 base and J 3 bases, with 10 bases left between them. The CDR3 covers 14 residues. The full variable domain, in which reference TRBV7-3 and TRBJ2-7 provide the parts outside the CDR3, is GAGVSQTPSNKVTEKGKYVELRCDPISGHTALYWYRQSLGQGPEFLIYFQGTGAADDSGLPNDRFFAVRPEGSVSTLKIQRTERGDSAVYLCASSLMAGLYEQYFGPGTRLTVT.

V is TRBV5-5 and J is TRBJ2-4; D is uncertain. The CDR3 length is 19 residues. Looked up from germline, CDR1 is SGHKS and CDR2 is YYEKEE (reference sequence). V lost 2 bases and J lost 1, with 22 bases in between. The CDR3, as DNA: TGTGCCAGCAGCTTAAGATATGGGCCGATCGATACGGCCAAAAACATTCAGTACTTC. Translated: CASSLRYGPIDTAKNIQYF.

The chain carries TRBV7-9 and TRBJ2-5; D may be TRBD1 (6 bases). Germline assignment: CDR1 SEHNR and CDR2 FQNEAQ (reference sequence). This CDR3 spans 15 amino acids. V shed 3 bases and J shed 5 bases, with 16 bases lying between them. CDR3: CASSFVQGRGETQYF. The CDR3 DNA sequence: TGTGCCAGCAGCTTTGTCCAGGGGAGAGGGGAGACCCAGTACTTC.

This clonotype was observed a handful of times. Here the CDR3 reads CASSQESMVSNEQFF. In DNA, the CDR3 is TGCGCCAGCAGCCAAGAGAGTATGGTCAGCAATGAGCAGTTCTTC. This chain uses TRBV4-1 with TRBJ2-1, with D uncertain. V lost 0 bases and J 6 bases, leaving 12 bases between the germline ends. CDR3 length: 15 amino acids. Germline V gene sequence: CDR1 MGHRA, CDR2 YSYEKL.

A few counts support this clonotype. The chain recombines TRBV4-2 with TRBJ2-3, with TRBD2 matching 13 bases. Germline V gives CDR1 LGHNA, CDR2 YNFKEQ. V lost 4 bases and J lost 5; bases outside the gene matches: 9. This CDR3 has 17 residues. CDR3 nucleotide sequence: TGTGCCAGCAGCCTACCCTGGACTAGCGGGAGTTTAGATACGCAGTATTTT. Protein product: CASSLPWTSGSLDTQYF.

The V and J genes are TRBV12-3 or TRBV12-4 and TRBJ1-2, with 9 bases fitting TRBD1. The V gene end was trimmed by 3 bases and the J gene end by 10 bases; junction bases not matched to a gene: 12. The CDR3 length is 15 residues. The chain's CDR3 is CASSLGGGQGLYYTF. For the CDR3, the DNA is TGTGCCAGCAGTTTGGGAGGGGGACAGGGTCTGTACTACACCTTC.

This clonotype was seen only a few times. This rearrangement joins TRBV7-9 to TRBJ2-1, with D unclear. Per germline, CDR1 SEHNR and CDR2 FQNEAQ (reference sequence). The CDR3 is made up of 11 amino acids. V gave up 3 bases and J gave up 10 bases, with 7 bases separating them. CDR3 region: CASSFTVEQFF. The DNA of the CDR3 is TGTGCCAGCAGCTTTACAGTCGAGCAGTTCTTC.

J is TRBJ2-7 and V is TRBV27, with 8 bases that match TRBD1. CDR3 length: 14 amino acids. V gave up 5 bases and J gave up 2 bases; unmatched junction bases: 5. CDR1 and CDR2 (germline): MNHEY, SMNVEV (reference sequence). Here the CDR3 reads CASSPGGAPYEQYF. CDR3 DNA: TGTGCCAGCAGTCCAGGGGGCGCACCCTACGAGCAGTACTTC.

This clonotype appeared a few times. The chain joins TRBV28 to TRBJ2-1; D might be TRBD1 (5 bases). Trimming removed 3 bases from V and 0 bases from J, with 12 bases in between. Per germline, CDR1 MDHEN and CDR2 SYDVKM. This CDR3 has 16 amino acids. CDR3 protein: CASSLPNDSSYNEQFF. The DNA for the CDR3 is TGTGCCAGCAGTTTGCCAAACGACAGCTCCTACAATGAGCAGTTCTTC.

The J gene is TRBJ2-3, the V gene TRBV7-3; the D gene is possibly TRBD1 (5 bases). The CDR3 loop spans 15 amino acids. Germline CDR1 SGHTA, CDR2 FQGTGA. With 3 bases removed from V and 1 base from J, the gap between germline ends came to 11 bases. Here the CDR3 reads CASSFGAGRTDTQYF. CDR3 DNA: TGTGCCAGCAGCTTTGGGGCAGGGCGCACAGATACGCAGTATTTT.

The chain combines TRBV7-9 with TRBJ1-3, with D unclear. V lost 0 bases and J 0 bases, leaving 15 bases between the germline ends. The CDR3 length is 18 residues. Germline CDR1 is SEHNR and CDR2 is FQNEAQ (reference sequence). The CDR3 bases are TGTGCCAGCAGCTTAGCCCCAGCGGCGGAGAGCTCTGGAAACACCATATATTTT. Protein sequence: CASSLAPAAESSGNTIYF. Looking up the rest from reference TRBV7-9 and TRBJ1-3 gives the full variable domain: DTGVSQNPRHKITKRGQNVTFRCDPISEHNRLYWYRQTLGQGPEFLTYFQNEAQLEKSRLLSDRFSAERPKGSFSTLEIQRTEQGDSAMYLCASSLAPAAESSGNTIYFGEGSWLTVV.

This clonotype was picked up a small number of times. V usage is TRBV7-9 and J usage is TRBJ2-6; unclear D gene. The V end was cut by 2 bases, the J end by 2 bases, with 10 bases between. The CDR3 runs 16 residues. In germline, CDR1 is SEHNR, CDR2 FQNEAQ (reference sequence). CDR3 loop: CASSLSPRAGANVLTF. CDR3 nucleotide sequence: TGTGCCAGCAGCTTAAGTCCTAGGGCTGGGGCCAACGTCCTGACTTTC. Together with reference TRBV7-9 and TRBJ2-6, the CDR3 gives the full variable domain: DTGVSQNPRHKITKRGQNVTFRCDPISEHNRLYWYRQTLGQGPEFLTYFQNEAQLEKSRLLSDRFSAERPKGSFSTLEIQRTEQGDSAMYLCASSLSPRAGANVLTFGAGSRLTVL.

This clonotype was detected only a few times. The chain is built from TRBV12-5 and TRBJ1-1; 7 nucleotides match TRBD1. V lost 7 bases and J lost 1; bases outside the gene matches: 3. The germline V gene encodes CDR1 LGHNT and CDR2 FRNRAP. This CDR3 spans 13 amino acids. CDR3 in amino acids: CASAQGGNTEAFF. The CDR3 nucleotides are TGTGCTAGTGCCCAGGGGGGGAACACTGAAGCTTTCTTT.